The 3 T cell receptor beta chains below were found in one sample sequenced in a study of low-dose radiotherapy and immunotherapy resistance in tumors. cDNA synthesis used a TRAV/TRBV-specific primer set for both chains. TCR amplification involved 20 PCR cycles with a constant-region primer and V-primer adapter. TCRdb passed the reads through MiXCR, listing each CDR3 protein once. The sample carries 80,000 to 95,000 distinct CDR3 sequences, just under 9.5% recorded once. Time point denoted: before trial treatment. The sequenced sample was PBMCs, obtained before treatment. The receptors here all came from a male donor with prostate cancer.

This clonotype has a count of ten or more. The chain combines TRBV6-2 or TRBV6-3 with TRBJ2-1; D unclear. The germline CDR1 and CDR2 sequences are MNHEY and SVGEGT. The length of the CDR3 is 15 residues. The V end was cut by 4 bases, the J end by 0 bases, with 10 bases between. The CDR3 region is CASSLADPSYNEQFF. CDR3 coding DNA: TGTGCCAGCAGTTTGGCGGACCCCTCCTACAATGAGCAGTTCTTC.

Notes on this clonotype: A far larger clone is a single base away, which makes a read error likely. V is TRBV3-1 and J is TRBJ2-1; TRBD2 might be the D (5 bases). This CDR3 spans 16 amino acids. The germline CDR1 and CDR2 sequences are LGHDT and YNNKEL (reference sequence). V lost 3 bases and J 9 bases, leaving 21 bases between the germline ends. The DNA of the CDR3 is TGTGCCAGCAGCCACGGTTGGAGCGGCGTCGGTCTTGAGCAGTTCTTC. Its protein product is CASSHGWSGVGLEQFF.

The V gene is TRBV28, the J gene TRBJ2-3; 11 bases line up with TRBD1. The CDR3 loop spans 16 amino acids. Germline V gene data show CDR1 as MDHEN and CDR2 as SYDVKM. J gave up 4 bases and V 6 bases, and 9 bases lay outside the gene matches. The CDR3 DNA is TGTGCCAGCAGGCTTCCCGGGACAGGGGGGGCAGATACGCAGTATTTT. Translation: CASRLPGTGGADTQYF.